These 25 T cell receptor beta chains were sequenced from one sample in a study of shared clonotypes between healthy human individuals. Clones were sequenced by immunoSEQ multiplex PCR, and TCRdb holds only the in-frame ones, with some missing. The sample has about 2.4 million clones; over 85% are singletons. Sequenced sample: naive CD4+ T cells from PBMCs. Described subset: CD45RA+ positively selected. These receptors originate from a man younger than 35 in good health. Some clones in this sample may be carry-over from other donors' samples.

The chain uses TRBV27 and TRBJ2-2; D not certain. The CDR3 is 13 residues long. Trimming stripped 7 bases from V and 3 bases from J, with 9 bases between. The germline CDR1 and CDR2 sequences are MNHEY and SMNVEV (reference sequence). As DNA, the CDR3 is TGTGCCAGCACCCGGCCGGACACCGGGGAGCTGTTTTTT. Residues: CASTRPDTGELFF.

V gene TRBV5-1 combines with J gene TRBJ2-2; TRBD1 matches at 7 bases. The CDR3 has 16 amino acids. CDR1 and CDR2 from the germline V gene are SGHRS and YFSETQ. V trimming: 4 bases; J trimming: 4 bases; junction bases outside the gene matches: 10. CDR3 nucleotide sequence: TGCGCCAGCAGCCTATCAACAGGGGCGGGCACCGGGGAGCTGTTTTTT. Encoded protein: CASSLSTGAGTGELFF.

The J gene is TRBJ2-7, the V gene TRBV7-9, with 7 positions matching TRBD2. V lost 4 bases, J lost 2 bases, and 5 bases stayed unmatched. The CDR3 totals 14 residues. Germline CDR1 SEHNR, CDR2 FQNEAQ (reference sequence). CDR3 nucleotides: TGTGCCAGCAGCTGGGCTAGCGGACCCTACGAGCAGTACTTC. Encoded protein: CASSWASGPYEQYF.

The genes are TRBV5-4 and TRBJ2-7; D possibly uses TRBD1 or TRBD2 (5 bases each). CDR3 length equals 20 residues. CDR1 and CDR2 from the germline V gene are SGHNT and YYREEE (reference sequence). The V end lost 2 bases, the J end lost 2 bases, and 29 bases lay between the germline ends. This CDR3 reads CASSLWGTSVEERLAYEQYF. The CDR3, as DNA: TGTGCCAGCAGCTTATGGGGGACCTCCGTGGAGGAAAGGTTGGCCTACGAGCAGTACTTC. The full variable domain, rest sourced from reference TRBV5-4 and TRBJ2-7, is ETGVTQSPTHLIKTRGQQVTLRCSSQSGHNTVSWYQQALGQGPQFIFQYYREEENGRGNFPPRFSGLQFPNYSSELNVNALELDDSALYLCASSLWGTSVEERLAYEQYFGPGTRLTVT.

The CDR3 sequence: CASSLMGGMIETQYF. The CDR3 DNA is TGTGCCAGCAGCTTGATGGGGGGGATGATAGAGACCCAGTACTTC. V and J are TRBV5-6 and TRBJ2-5; TRBD2 matches 7 bases. The germline gives CDR1 SGHDT, CDR2 YYEEEE. J gave up 4 bases and V 1 base, and 7 bases lay outside the gene matches. The CDR3 is 15 amino acids.

The chain recombines TRBV10-3 with TRBJ2-3, with TRBD1 identical over 7 bases. This CDR3 contains 17 residues. Germline loops: CDR1 ENHRY, CDR2 SYGVKD. Unmatched junction bases numbered 10, after V lost 2 bases and J lost 2 bases. Here the CDR3 reads CAISEGGARGFTDTQYF. The DNA of the CDR3 is TGTGCCATCAGTGAGGGCGGCGCCAGGGGGTTCACAGATACGCAGTATTTT.

The V call is TRBV9, the J call TRBJ2-5; the match to TRBD2 covers 14 bases. The CDR3 covers 16 residues. The V segment lost 2 bases and the J segment 5 bases; nucleotides outside the gene matches: 5. Germline CDR1 SGDLS, CDR2 YYNGEE. CDR3 residues: CASSVSTSGRVETQYF. The CDR3 coding sequence is TGTGCCAGCAGCGTTTCGACTAGCGGGAGGGTTGAGACCCAGTACTTC.

The chain is built from TRBV5-1 and TRBJ2-3; 7 nucleotides agree with TRBD1. This CDR3 region has 15 residues. CDR1 SGHRS and CDR2 YFSETQ come from the germline V gene. With 3 bases clipped from V and 6 bases from J, the junction kept 10 bases outside the gene matches. The CDR3 DNA reads TGCGCCAGCAGCTCTGGACAGGTCGAGGTTGATACGCAGTATTTT. Translation gives CASSSGQVEVDTQYF. Variable domain in full (rest from reference TRBV5-1 and TRBJ2-3): KAGVTQTPRYLIKTRGQQVTLSCSPISGHRSVSWYQQTPGQGLQFLFEYFSETQRNKGNFPGRFSGRQFSNSRSEMNVSTLELGDSALYLCASSSGQVEVDTQYFGPGTRLTVL.

The CDR3 nucleotides are TGTGCCACCACCGTAGGGGCACCGGGCGGGGAGCAGTTCTTC. Protein: CATTVGAPGGEQFF. The chain couples TRBV6-1 to TRBJ2-1; perhaps D is TRBD1 or TRBD2 (5 bases each). Between the trimmed V and J ends, which lost 10 bases and 10 bases, there was a span of 23 bases. CDR1 and CDR2 from the germline V gene are MNHNS and SASEGT. The CDR3 extends over 14 amino acids.

This chain connects TRBV5-6 to TRBJ2-1; 8 bases are a match to TRBD2. Germline loops: CDR1 SGHDT, CDR2 YYEEEE. There are 15 residues in the CDR3. The ends lost 4 bases at V and 4 bases at J; junction bases unmatched: 7. The chain's CDR3 is CASSGRGLGYNEQFF. The CDR3 DNA reads TGTGCCAGCAGCGGAAGGGGACTAGGTTACAATGAGCAGTTCTTC. Complete variable domain (other parts from reference TRBV5-6 and TRBJ2-1): DAGVTQSPTHLIKTRGQQVTLRCSPKSGHDTVSWYQQALGQGPQFIFQYYEEEERQRGNFPDRFSGHQFPNYSSELNVNALLLGDSALYLCASSGRGLGYNEQFFGPGTRLTVL.

CDR3 sequence reads: CASSLDRTYEQYF. CDR3 bases: TGTGCCAGCAGTTTAGACAGGACCTACGAGCAGTACTTC. The rearrangement joins TRBV27 to TRBJ2-7, with a possible D match to TRBD1 (6 bases). The CDR3 covers 13 residues. V lost 2 bases and J 2 bases, leaving 7 bases between the germline ends. CDR1 MNHEY and CDR2 SMNVEV come from the germline V gene (reference sequence).

This clone has a single count. This chain connects TRBV5-6 to TRBJ2-5; 10 bases align to TRBD2. Germline CDR1 and CDR2: SGHDT and YYEEEE. CDR3 length: 15 residues. J gave up 5 bases and V 1 base, and 5 bases lay outside the gene matches. The CDR3 loop reads CASSLRLAGVETQYF. The DNA for the CDR3 is TGTGCCAGCAGCTTGCGGCTAGCGGGAGTCGAGACCCAGTACTTC. The entire variable domain, with the rest obtained from reference TRBV5-6 and TRBJ2-5, is as follows: DAGVTQSPTHLIKTRGQQVTLRCSPKSGHDTVSWYQQALGQGPQFIFQYYEEEERQRGNFPDRFSGHQFPNYSSELNVNALLLGDSALYLCASSLRLAGVETQYFGPGTRLLVL.

This clone came up a few times. This chain links TRBV11-2 with TRBJ1-1, with unresolved D. The CDR3 consists of 13 residues. Trimming shortened V by 1 base and J by 6 bases, and 9 bases separated the two germline ends. CDR1 SGHAT and CDR2 FQNNGV come from the germline V gene. The CDR3: CASSLVRSPEAFF. The CDR3 bases are TGTGCCAGCAGCTTAGTTAGGAGTCCTGAAGCTTTCTTT.

This clone was detected once. Other nucleotide sequences from this sample produce the same CDR3. The V and J genes are TRBV5-1 and TRBJ2-5; D is unresolved. The V gene's germline CDR1 is SGHRS and CDR2 YFSETQ. The CDR3 consists of 13 residues. V lost 0 bases and J lost 5, with 8 bases in between. The CDR3 here is CASSLGPRETQYF. DNA for the CDR3: TGCGCCAGCAGCTTGGGGCCTCGGGAGACCCAGTACTTC.

The V and J genes are TRBV11-2 and TRBJ2-7, with D possibly matching TRBD1 (6 bases). With 5 bases removed from V and 3 bases from J, the gap between germline ends came to 17 bases. The germline CDR1 and CDR2 sequences are SGHAT and FQNNGV. This CDR3 contains 15 residues. The DNA of the CDR3 is TGTGCCAGCAGCCAGGTGTGGGACAAGGGCTACGAGCAGTACTTC. Protein: CASSQVWDKGYEQYF.

This sequence joins TRBV5-1 and TRBJ2-1, with D possibly matching TRBD2 (6 bases). Trimming stripped 5 bases from V and 8 bases from J, with 17 bases between. CDR3 length: 14 residues. The V gene's germline CDR1 is SGHRS and CDR2 YFSETQ. The CDR3, as DNA: TGCGCCAGCAGGGTAGTGGGGACTGGGGATGAGCAGTTCTTC. Amino acid sequence: CASRVVGTGDEQFF.

This chain joins TRBV27 and TRBJ2-1, with D tentatively TRBD2 (6 bases). The CDR3 consists of 17 residues. Germline V lookup: CDR1 MNHEY, CDR2 SMNVEV (reference sequence). The V end lost 7 bases, the J end lost 9 bases, and 28 bases lay between the germline ends. The CDR3 region is CASKREGRLGKVGEQFF. The DNA for the CDR3 is TGTGCCAGCAAAAGAGAGGGGCGACTAGGAAAGGTGGGTGAGCAGTTCTTC.

With regard to this clone: The same CDR3 arises from other DNA sequences in this sample as well. The chain joins TRBV7-9 to TRBJ1-1; no definite D call. The V gene lost 1 base and the J gene lost 4 bases, with 7 bases spanning the gap. This CDR3 spans 13 amino acids. Looked up from germline, CDR1 is SEHNR and CDR2 is FQNEAQ (reference sequence). CDR3 amino acids: CASSLGLVTEAFF. CDR3 DNA sequence: TGTGCCAGCAGCTTAGGTCTGGTCACTGAAGCTTTCTTT.

The chain joins TRBV28 to TRBJ1-4, with 12 bases lining up with TRBD1. The CDR3 is 14 residues long. V shed 6 bases and J 8 bases; nucleotides not matched to a gene: 4. Germline loops: CDR1 MDHEN, CDR2 SYDVKM. CDR3 sequence reads: CASRAGTGGEKLFF. The DNA for the CDR3 is TGTGCCAGCAGAGCCGGGACAGGGGGCGAAAAACTGTTTTTT.

For this clone: In the same sample, other DNA sequences code for this CDR3. This rearrangement joins TRBV5-1 to TRBJ2-3; no reliable D call. V gave up 0 bases and J gave up 0 bases, with 8 bases separating them. Germline V gene data show CDR1 as SGHRS and CDR2 as YFSETQ. The CDR3 contains 15 residues. The CDR3 loop reads CASSLGGSSTDTQYF. The CDR3 DNA reads TGCGCCAGCAGCTTGGGCGGCAGTAGCACAGATACGCAGTATTTT.

The chain uses TRBV4-3 and TRBJ1-2, with TRBD1 matching over 7 bases. V was clipped by 0 bases and J by 3 bases; unmatched bases: 7. The germline CDR1 and CDR2 sequences are LGHNA and YSLEER. This CDR3 is 16 amino acids long. The CDR3 reads CASSQDHRTGHYGYTF. CDR3 DNA sequence: TGCGCCAGCAGCCAAGATCACAGGACAGGACACTATGGCTACACCTTC.

The gene calls are TRBV27 and TRBJ2-1; D gene uncertain. V was cut by 7 bases and J by 5 bases, with 12 bases left in between. Germline CDR1 reads MNHEY; CDR2 reads SMNVEV (reference sequence). CDR3 length equals 13 residues. CDR3 DNA: TGTGCCAGCATAATCCCCACCCACAATGAGCAGTTCTTC. It is translated as CASIIPTHNEQFF.

The chain links TRBV4-1 to TRBJ1-5; D is unclear. This CDR3 region has 14 residues. V shed 4 bases and J shed 7 bases, with 14 bases lying between them. Germline CDR1 MGHRA, CDR2 YSYEKL. Written as DNA, the CDR3 is TGCGCCAGCAGCCCGGTAGTGTGGGAACAGCCCCAGCATTTT. This translates into CASSPVVWEQPQHF.

This chain links TRBV2 with TRBJ1-1; tentative D call: TRBD1 (6 bases). The CDR3 spans 14 residues. Germline V gives CDR1 SNHLY, CDR2 FYNNEI. V was cut by 5 bases and J by 1 base, with 11 bases left in between. CDR3 protein: CASSYQGPNTEAFF. CDR3 nucleotides: TGTGCCAGCAGTTACCAGGGGCCGAACACTGAAGCTTTCTTT. Supplemented by reference TRBV2 and TRBJ1-1, the full variable domain reads EPEVTQTPSHQVTQMGQEVILRCVPISNHLYFYWYRQILGQKVEFLVSFYNNEISEKSEIFDDQFSVERPDGSNFTLKIRSTKLEDSAMYFCASSYQGPNTEAFFGQGTRLTVV.

The chain carries TRBV6-1 and TRBJ1-5; 9 bases map to TRBD1. V lost 7 bases to trimming and J lost 3 bases; unmatched junction nucleotides: 7. Germline loops: CDR1 MNHNS, CDR2 SASEGT. The CDR3 totals 15 residues. In DNA form, the CDR3 reads TGTGCCAGCAAGGGGGGACAGGGTCTCAATCAGCCCCAGCATTTT. Translation: CASKGGQGLNQPQHF.